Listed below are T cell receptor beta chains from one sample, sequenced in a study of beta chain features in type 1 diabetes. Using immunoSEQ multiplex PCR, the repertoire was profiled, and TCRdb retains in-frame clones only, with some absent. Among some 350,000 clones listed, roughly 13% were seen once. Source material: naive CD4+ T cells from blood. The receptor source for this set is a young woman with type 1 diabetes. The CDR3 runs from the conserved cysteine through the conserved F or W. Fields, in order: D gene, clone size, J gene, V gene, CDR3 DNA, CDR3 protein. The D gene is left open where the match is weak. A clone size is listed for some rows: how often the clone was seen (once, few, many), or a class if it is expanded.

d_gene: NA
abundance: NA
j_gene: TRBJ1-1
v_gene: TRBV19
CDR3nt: TGTGCCAGTAATATAGCGGGGGTGAACACTGAAGCTTTCTTT
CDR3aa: CASNIAGVNTEAFF

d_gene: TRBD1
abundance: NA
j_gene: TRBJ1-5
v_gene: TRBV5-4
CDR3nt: TGTGCCAGCAGCTTGTGGACAGGGGGAGGCAATCAGCCCCAGCATTTT
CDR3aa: CASSLWTGGGNQPQHF

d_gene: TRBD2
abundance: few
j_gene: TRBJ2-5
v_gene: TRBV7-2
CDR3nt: TGTGCCAGCAGCCGGAGCGGGAGAGGGCAGACCCAGTACTTC
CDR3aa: CASSRSGRGQTQYF

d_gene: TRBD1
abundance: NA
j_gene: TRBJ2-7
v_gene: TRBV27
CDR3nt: TGTGCCAGCAGTTTACGGCAGGGGGCGCGGAGCGAGCAGTACTTC
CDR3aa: CASSLRQGARSEQYF

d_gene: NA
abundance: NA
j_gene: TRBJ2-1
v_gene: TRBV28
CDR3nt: TGTGCCAGCAGCAAGGCTAGGGGTGAGCAGTTCTTC
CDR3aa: CASSKARGEQFF

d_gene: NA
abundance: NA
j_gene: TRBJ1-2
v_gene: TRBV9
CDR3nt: TGTGCCAGCAGCCCCTACCGCGACTATGGCTACACCTTC
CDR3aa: CASSPYRDYGYTF

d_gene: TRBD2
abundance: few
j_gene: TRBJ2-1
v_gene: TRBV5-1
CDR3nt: TGCGCCAGCAGCCAGGAGGGAGGGCCCCTCAATGAGCAGTTCTTC
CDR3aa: CASSQEGGPLNEQFF

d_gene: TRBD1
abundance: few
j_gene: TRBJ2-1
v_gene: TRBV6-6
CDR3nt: TGTGCCAGCAGTAGGACAGGGAGGCATGAGCAGTTCTTC
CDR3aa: CASSRTGRHEQFF

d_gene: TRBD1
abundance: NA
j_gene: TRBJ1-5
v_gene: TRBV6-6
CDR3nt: TGTGCCAGCAGTCCGACAGGGACTAATCAGCCCCAGCATTTT
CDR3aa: CASSPTGTNQPQHF

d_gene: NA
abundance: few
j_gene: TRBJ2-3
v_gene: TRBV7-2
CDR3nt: TGTGCCAGCAGCTTAGCGTTAATGGTCCTGGCGGGCGCAGATACGCAGTATTTT
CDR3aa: CASSLALMVLAGADTQYF

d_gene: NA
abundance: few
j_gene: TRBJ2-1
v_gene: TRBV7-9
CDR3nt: TGTGCCAGCAGCCGAGTATCCGATGAGCAGTTCTTC
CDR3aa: CASSRVSDEQFF

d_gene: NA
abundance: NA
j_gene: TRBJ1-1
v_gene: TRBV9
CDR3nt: TGTGCCAGCAGTCCTCTACAGGGACGCGGTGAAGCTTTCTTT
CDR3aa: CASSPLQGRGEAFF

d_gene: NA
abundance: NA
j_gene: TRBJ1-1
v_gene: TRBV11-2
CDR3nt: TGTGCCAGCAGCTTAATTAGGGGAAAGAACACTGAAGCTTTCTTT
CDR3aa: CASSLIRGKNTEAFF

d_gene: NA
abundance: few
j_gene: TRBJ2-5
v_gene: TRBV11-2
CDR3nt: TGTGCCAGCAGCCCTCGGGGTCCCAAAGAGACCCAGTACTTC
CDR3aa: CASSPRGPKETQYF

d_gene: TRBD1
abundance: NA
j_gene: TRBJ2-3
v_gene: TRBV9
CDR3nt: TGTGCCAGCAGCTCGGGGACAGACGCAGATACGCAGTATTTT
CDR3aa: CASSSGTDADTQYF

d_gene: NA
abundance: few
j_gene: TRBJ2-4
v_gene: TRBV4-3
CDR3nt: TGCGCCAGCAGCCAAGATATTGGGACCTGGGGGGGCAACATTCAGTACTTC
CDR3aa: CASSQDIGTWGGNIQYF

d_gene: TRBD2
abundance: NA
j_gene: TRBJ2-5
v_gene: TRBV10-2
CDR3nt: TGCGCCAGCAGTGGTAATTCGGGAGGGTGGAAAGAGACCCAGTACTTC
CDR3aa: CASSGNSGGWKETQYF

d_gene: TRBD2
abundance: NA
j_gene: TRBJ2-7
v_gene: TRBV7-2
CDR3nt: TGTGCCAGCAGCTTAGTGGTAGACGTGAGCGGGAGGTACTCCTACGAGCAGTACTTC
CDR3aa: CASSLVVDVSGRYSYEQYF

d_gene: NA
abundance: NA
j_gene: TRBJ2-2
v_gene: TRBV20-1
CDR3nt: TGCAGTGCGACAAGACAGTGGGAGCTGTTTTTT
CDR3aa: CSATRQWELFF

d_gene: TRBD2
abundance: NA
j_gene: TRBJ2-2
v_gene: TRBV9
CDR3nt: TGTGCCAGCAGCGTAGCGGGGGGTGGGGAGCTGTTTTTT
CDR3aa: CASSVAGGGELFF

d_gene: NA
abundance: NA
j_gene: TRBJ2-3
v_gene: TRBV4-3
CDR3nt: TGCGCCAGCAGCTCTGAGGGTGGGTCGGCAGATACGCAGTATTTT
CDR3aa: CASSSEGGSADTQYF

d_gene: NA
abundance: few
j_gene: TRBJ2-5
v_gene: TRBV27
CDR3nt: TGTGCCAGCAGTTTATCCGGGTGGGAGACCCAGTACTTC
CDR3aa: CASSLSGWETQYF

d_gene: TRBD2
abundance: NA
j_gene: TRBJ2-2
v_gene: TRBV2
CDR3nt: TGTGCCAGCAGCGTCCTAGCGGGAGGGCCCGGGGAGCTGTTTTTT
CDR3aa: CASSVLAGGPGELFF

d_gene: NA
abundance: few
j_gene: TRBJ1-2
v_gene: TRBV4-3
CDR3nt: TGCGCCAGCAGCCAACTGGCGGGCGACTATGGCTACACCTTC
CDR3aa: CASSQLAGDYGYTF

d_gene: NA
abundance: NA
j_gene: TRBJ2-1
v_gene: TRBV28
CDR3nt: TGTGCCAGCAGTTTATGGGGACTCACCACCAATGAGCAGTTCTTC
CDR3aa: CASSLWGLTTNEQFF

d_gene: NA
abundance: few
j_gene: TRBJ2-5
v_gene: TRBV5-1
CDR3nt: TGCGCCAGCAGCTTAGCGGAAGCGATAGAGACCCAGTACTTC
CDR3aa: CASSLAEAIETQYF

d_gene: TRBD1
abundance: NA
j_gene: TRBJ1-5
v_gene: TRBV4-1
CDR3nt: TGCGCCAGCAGTCCCGGGACAGGAGGGGTTCCGAGCAATCAGCCCCAGCATTTT
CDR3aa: CASSPGTGGVPSNQPQHF

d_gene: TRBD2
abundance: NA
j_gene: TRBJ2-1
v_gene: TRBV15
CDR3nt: TGTGCCACCAGGAGCGCGGGGACTAGCTCAAATGAGCAGTTCTTC
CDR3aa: CATRSAGTSSNEQFF

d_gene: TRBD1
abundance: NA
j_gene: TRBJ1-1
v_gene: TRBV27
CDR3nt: TGTGCCAGCAGTTTATCCGAGACAGGGGAAGCTTTCTTT
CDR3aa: CASSLSETGEAFF

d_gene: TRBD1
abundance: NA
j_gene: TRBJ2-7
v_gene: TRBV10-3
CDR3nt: TGTGCCACCCTGTCGGTGACAGGGGATCGCGAGCAGTACTTC
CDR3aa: CATLSVTGDREQYF

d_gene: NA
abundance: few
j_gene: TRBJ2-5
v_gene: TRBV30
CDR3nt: TGTGCCTGGAGCCTACAAGAGACCCAGTACTTC
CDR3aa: CAWSLQETQYF

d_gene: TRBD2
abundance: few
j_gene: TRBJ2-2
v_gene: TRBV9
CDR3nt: TGTGCCAGCAGCGTAGGACTAGCGACGAACACCGGGGAGCTGTTTTTT
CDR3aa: CASSVGLATNTGELFF

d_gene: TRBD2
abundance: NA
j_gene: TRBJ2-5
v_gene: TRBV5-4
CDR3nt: TGTGCCACCGGAAGAGGGGAGGCGGGAGGATTAGAGACCCAGTACTTC
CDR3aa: CATGRGEAGGLETQYF

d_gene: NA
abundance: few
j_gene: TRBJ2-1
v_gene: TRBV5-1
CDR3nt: TGCGCCAGCAGCTTTCAGGCCGACCCCTACAATGAGCAGTTCTTC
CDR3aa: CASSFQADPYNEQFF

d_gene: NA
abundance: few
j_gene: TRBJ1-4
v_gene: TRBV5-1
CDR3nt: TGCGCCAGCAGCTTGGAGCACGACAGGAAACTGTTTTTT
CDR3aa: CASSLEHDRKLFF

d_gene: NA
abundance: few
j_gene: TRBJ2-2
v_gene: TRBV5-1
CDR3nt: TGCGCCAGCAGCTTCAGGGCCCGAGAAGGAGACGGGGAGCTGTTTTTT
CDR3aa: CASSFRAREGDGELFF

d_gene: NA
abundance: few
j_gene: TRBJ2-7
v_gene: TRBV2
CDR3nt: TGTGCCAGCAGTGAGGGCGAACCCTACGAGCAGTACTTC
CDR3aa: CASSEGEPYEQYF

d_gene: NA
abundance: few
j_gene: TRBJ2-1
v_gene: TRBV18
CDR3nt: TGTGCCAGCTCACTAAGGACGGGGAGTTACAATGAGCAGTTCTTC
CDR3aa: CASSLRTGSYNEQFF

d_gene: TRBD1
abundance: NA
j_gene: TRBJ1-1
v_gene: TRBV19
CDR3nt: TGTGCCAGTAGTATTAGAGGGGGCGCGGCTTTCTTT
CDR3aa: CASSIRGGAAFF

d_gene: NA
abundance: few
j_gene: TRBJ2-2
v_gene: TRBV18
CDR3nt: TGTGCCAGCTCACCTGTTACAATGAACACCGGGGAGCTGTTTTTT
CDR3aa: CASSPVTMNTGELFF

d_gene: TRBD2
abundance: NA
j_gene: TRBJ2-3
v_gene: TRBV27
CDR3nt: TGTGCCAGCGCTTCGACTAGCGGGAGGAGGGGGAGCAGCACAGATACGCAGTATTTT
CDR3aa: CASASTSGRRGSSTDTQYF

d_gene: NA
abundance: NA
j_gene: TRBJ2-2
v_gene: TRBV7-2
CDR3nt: TGTGCCAGCAGCTACTTAGACGCAGGGGCTGGCGGGGAGCTGTTTTTT
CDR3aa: CASSYLDAGAGGELFF